The clone carrying this TCR beta chain was detected many times. This specimen belongs to a study of spatial heterogeneity in lung cancer. For the study at large: Samples were obtained from some 70 donors, all untreated early-stage non-small cell lung cancer patients.

Unique molecular identifiers, one per molecule, were present on every TCR cDNA molecule. TCRdb passed the 5' RACE reads through MiXCR, listing each CDR3 protein once. The top ten clones hold 9.4% of a sample with about 36,000 distinct CDR3 sequences, approximately 8% of them seen once. Documented time point: blood at routine non-recurrence follow-up after resection. Sequencing covered unsorted whole RNA taken from tumor, nontumor lung or frozen PBMC. Germline loops: CDR1 MRHNA, CDR2 SNTAGT. The junction had 7 bases not matched to a gene; V was cut back by 2 bases and J by 1 base. This CDR3 region has 17 residues.

The sequence derives from a male donor with early-stage non-small cell lung cancer. This sequence joins TRBV6-4 and TRBJ1-5, with TRBD1 matching 8 bases. The sequencing here drew on PBMCs, taken at follow-up. The CDR3 DNA follows: TGTGCCAGCAGTGACAACTCACAGGGGGGAAGCAATCAGCCCCAGCATTTT. Translated, it gives CASSDNSQGGSNQPQHF.